This T cell receptor (beta chain) was sequenced for a study of beta chain features in type 1 diabetes (dated by TCRdb to the late 2010s). A note on the overall study: Mean age, gender distribution, total cell number and subset yield were not different between patients and healthy donors. Across all samples, roughly 110,000,000 sorted cells were examined, and cell number per subset correlated strongly with RNA yield. The study compared TCRB repertoires of sorted circulating CD4+ T cell subsets between recently diagnosed type 1 diabetes patients and matched healthy donors. Regulatory and stem cell-like memory subsets were obtained from only 8 patients and about 8 healthy donors, while naive and central memory subsets were obtained from all 30 or so donors. Overall study outcomes, separate from this receptor: Shorter templates might have been favored by PCR, but patient and control samples were amplified and corrected together, so both groups would have been affected equally by any skew. Type 1 diabetes patients showed a moderate but significant shortening of TCRB CDR3 length in all four CD4+ subsets. Only small numbers of individuals were included in the HLA sub-analyses, which left unresolved whether HLA type had any influence on TCRB rearrangement. Naive, central memory and regulatory TCRB repertoires appeared to be more alike among patients than among healthy donors. At VDJ recombination sites, type 1 diabetes patients had fewer insertions and more deleted nucleotides, which implies abnormalities in thymic rearrangement. Because cDNA was sequenced instead of genomic DNA, activated cells with high expression could be over-represented, although the groups did not differ in activation or CD3 levels.

Each donor gave one peripheral blood draw, about 100 mL on average, collected into heparinised tubes. A BD FACSAria II and a panel including CD45RO, CCR7, CD25, CD127, CD95 and CD27 were used to sort naive, central memory, regulatory and stem cell-like memory CD4+ T cells. A purity above 95% was achieved for all sorted populations. PBMCs were separated immediately by Lymphoprep density gradient centrifugation and were stained directly, without being cultured. So that batch effects would be minimized, each experiment stained and sorted samples in pairs, pairing one healthy donor with one patient. This clone has a handful of counts. Its antigen has not been determined. Base-call qualities are not available, and no considerably larger clone is one nucleotide away. The entire amount of isolated RNA was reverse transcribed using the High Capacity cDNA Reverse Transcription Kit, so the sequenced TCRB transcripts were expressed ones. For stem cell-like memory T cell samples, survey-depth immunoSEQ sequencing was used, averaging approximately 1 million total reads per sample. Sorted cells were lysed in RLT buffer and RNA was extracted with DNase-treated RNeasy Micro or Mini kits, depending on cell number. Each cell subset was processed separately to prevent cross-contamination, with patient and healthy donor samples processed together. Using the immunoSEQ multiplex PCR, TCRB sequences were amplified from cDNA into 87-bp fragments spanning the CDR3 region. The amplicons were sequenced using the Illumina HiSeq platform. For the original study's pipeline: Synthetic template baselines were used to correct PCR bias computationally, reads within Hamming distance 2 were collapsed together, and singletons that could not be merged were discarded. Reads were aligned to IMGT to assign V, D and J genes, CDR3 length, and insertions or deletions at six rearrangement sites. Clonotype counts were normalized to sorted cell number within each subset before computing true diversity and Gini coefficients with the tcR R package. Repertoire sharing was quantified using the overlap coefficient calculated on TCRB nucleotide sequences. TCRdb re-hosts the immuneACCESS table, in-frame sequences only. Its copies lack some clones; in the studies checked, an unresolved V gene accounts for under half of them, and the cause for the rest is not known. V and J calls and clone size are those listed in that table; D and trimming were worked out from the DNA. The sample table shows about 15,000 clones, and around two fifths are seen once. Jointly, the top ten make up about 0.57% of the sample.

A distance of 8 bases separates the germline ends of V and J, which lose 8 bases and 3 bases respectively. From the germline V gene (reference sequence), CDR1 is LNHDA and CDR2 is SQIVND. From cysteine to phenylalanine, the CDR3 is 13 amino acids long. Of the read, only the CDR3 DNA is kept; its 39 bases are in frame from base 1. The TCR comes from a woman aged 40 to 50 in good health. The rearrangement combines TRBV19 with TRBJ1-6; the D gene is possibly TRBD1, with 6 bases matching. The sample taken for sequencing was stem cell memory CD4+ T cells from blood. The cell subset or site tag for this specimen amounts to: stem cell-like memory CD4+ T cells. The CDR3 is CASGDNYNSPLHF. At the DNA level, the sequence is TGTGCCAGTGGGGACAACTATAATTCACCCCTCCACTTT.